This TCR beta chain was captured in a study of Graves' ophthalmopathy and Graves' hyperthyroidism (dated by TCRdb to 2016 to 2019). Regarding the research as a whole: Peripheral blood was collected before any treatment was given, at the time of initial diagnosis. To tell Graves' ophthalmopathy apart from Graves' hyperthyroidism, and to predict which patients would progress to ophthalmopathy, the study relied on TCR beta repertoire signatures. The independent validation cohort included roughly 19 hyperthyroidism patients plus 17 patients who later progressed from hyperthyroidism to ophthalmopathy. In more than five hyperthyroidism patients, the T-cell repertoires found in thyroid tissue were compared with those found in blood. In total, some 140 blood samples were TCR-sequenced: some 40 ophthalmopathy, under 80 hyperthyroidism and roughly 17 hyperthyroidism-to-ophthalmopathy patients. To explore V-J signatures distinguishing ophthalmopathy from hyperthyroidism, a discovery set of about a hundred patients (roughly 42 ophthalmopathy, roughly 60 stable hyperthyroidism) was enrolled. Following sampling, methimazole starting at 30 mg daily was administered to hyperthyroidism patients, and high-dose intravenous methylprednisolone was administered to ophthalmopathy patients.

Study-level results and caveats: No statistical method was used to predetermine the sample size, and group allocation was not hidden from the investigators. Most expanded thyroid clonotypes with a frequency above 0.001 also appeared in blood, which suggests that blood repertoires may reflect the immune response in the thyroid. In validation, the model predicted ophthalmopathy progression with roughly 68% sensitivity and around 72% specificity; roughly 11 predicted patients were CT-confirmed with GO in a median of roughly 6.8 months. In cross-validation, the 13-signature model distinguished ophthalmopathy from stable hyperthyroidism with nearly 90% sensitivity and 81% to 82% specificity, while in the test set the corresponding values were roughly 80% and 75%.

TCR beta CDR3 regions were amplified from RNA transcripts for repertoire sequencing. HTBI primers and the Qiagen OneStep RT-PCR kit were used in a first-round RT-PCR, which was followed by a second-round multiplex PCR, size selection and purification. The libraries underwent paired-end sequencing with 100 bp reads on an Illumina HiSeq2000. Per the authors' processing: SOAPnuke was used to process the reads, removing any read that contained adapters or uncalled bases, had a mean Phred below 15, or lacked an exact match to the constant primer or identifier. COPE v1.2.5 was used to merge high-quality paired reads. Unique nucleotide sequences were defined as clonotypes and aligned to IMGT TRB V, D and J references using MiTCR v1.1. The analysis was limited to V-J combinations with a frequency above 0.0001, which together covered approximately 99% of the repertoires. For each V-J combination, a TCR clonal expansion and chaos score was defined as the ratio of F50 clonal expansion to chaos observed in the TCRdist matrix. Welch's t-statistics and random forest were used to reduce features to 13 V-J combinations, which were fed into a naive Bayes classifier. Thyroid-blood repertoire similarity was quantified with the Morisita-Horn index. TCRdb reworked the public reads: Q25 trimming with fastp, MiXCR clone assembly, productive beta chains retained. Each CDR3 protein gets just one entry, which takes the most common genes and DNA from the rows behind it. These V and J calls derive from TCRdb rather than the authors' analysis. The sample records 650,000 to 900,000 distinct CDR3 sequences, 35% to 50% of which are singletons. The ten largest clonotypes hold roughly 45% of the sample.

From its cysteine to its phenylalanine, the CDR3 spans 17 amino acids. Of the read, only the CDR3 DNA is kept; its 51 bases are in frame from base 1. V has 2 bases trimmed and J has 6 bases trimmed; junction bases matching no gene number 6. Via the germline V gene, CDR1 is SGHRS and CDR2 YFSETQ. Patients with ophthalmopathy had moderately to severely active disease, with a Clinical Activity Score of 3 or more, a NOSPECS grade of 4 or more, and a disease duration of less than 3 months. Patients were excluded if they had other autoimmune diseases, uncontrolled infections, pregnancy or lactation. Diagnosis was based on clinical symptoms, serum thyroxine, TRAb, thyroid ultrasound and orbital computed tomography. PBMCs were isolated from more than 9 ml of fresh peripheral blood by Ficoll-Paque density gradient centrifugation. Trizol reagent was used to extract the total RNA, and its quality was then checked on an Agilent 2100 Bioanalyzer.

This clonotype came up many times. Its specific antigen is unknown. No per-base quality is available; no much larger clone lies one base away. Sequenced sample: peripheral blood. The sequence derives from an adult man with Graves' ophthalmopathy. This receptor chain uses TRBV5-1 and TRBJ2-2; TRBD2 aligns with 14 central bases. The encoded CDR3 is CASSFEGLAGVAGELFF. The bases are TGCGCCAGCAGCTTCGAGGGACTAGCGGGAGTTGCCGGGGAGCTGTTTTTT.